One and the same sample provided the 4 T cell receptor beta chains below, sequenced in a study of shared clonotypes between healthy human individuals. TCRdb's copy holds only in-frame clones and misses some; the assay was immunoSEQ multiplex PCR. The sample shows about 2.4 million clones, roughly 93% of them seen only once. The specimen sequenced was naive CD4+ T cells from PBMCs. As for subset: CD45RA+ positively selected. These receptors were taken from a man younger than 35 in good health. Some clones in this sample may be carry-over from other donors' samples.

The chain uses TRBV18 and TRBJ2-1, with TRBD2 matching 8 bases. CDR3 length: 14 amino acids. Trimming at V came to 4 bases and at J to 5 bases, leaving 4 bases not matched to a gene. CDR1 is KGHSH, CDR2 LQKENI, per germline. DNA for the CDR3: TGTGCCAGCTCACTTCAACTAGCGGACAATGAGCAGTTCTTC. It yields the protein CASSLQLADNEQFF.

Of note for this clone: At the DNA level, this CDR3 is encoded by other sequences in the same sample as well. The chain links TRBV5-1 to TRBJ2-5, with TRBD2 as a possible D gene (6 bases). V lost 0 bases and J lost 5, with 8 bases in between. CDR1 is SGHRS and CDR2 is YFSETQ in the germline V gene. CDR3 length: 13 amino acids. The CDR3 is CASSLGAGETQYF. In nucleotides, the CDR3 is TGCGCCAGCAGCTTGGGCGCGGGGGAGACCCAGTACTTC.

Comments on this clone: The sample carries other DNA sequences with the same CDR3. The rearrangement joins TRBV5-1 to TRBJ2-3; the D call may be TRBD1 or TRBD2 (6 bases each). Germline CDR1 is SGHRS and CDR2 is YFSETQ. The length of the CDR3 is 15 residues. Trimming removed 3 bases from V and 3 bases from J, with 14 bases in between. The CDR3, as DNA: TGCGCCAGCAGCTCCCGAGGGGGGTCGACAGATACGCAGTATTTT. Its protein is CASSSRGGSTDTQYF.

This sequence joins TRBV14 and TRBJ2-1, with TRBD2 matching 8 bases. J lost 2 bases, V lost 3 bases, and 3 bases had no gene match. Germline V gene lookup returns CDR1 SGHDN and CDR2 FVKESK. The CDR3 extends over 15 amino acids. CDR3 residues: CASSQPLAAYNEQFF. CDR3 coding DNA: TGTGCCAGCAGCCAGCCACTAGCGGCCTACAATGAGCAGTTCTTC.